This T cell receptor beta chain was obtained from a study of OX40 agonist ivuxolimab in advanced cancers. About the study: Every 2 weeks, patients got intravenous ivuxolimab at one of six dose levels (0.01-10 mg/kg).

Only in-frame clones appear in the TCRdb table, and some are missing; sequencing was by immunoSEQ multiplex PCR. The sample has approximately 45,000 clones; roughly 90% are singletons. Anyone with autoimmune disease history or systemic immunosuppression was excluded. The CDR3 loop spans 16 amino acids. Germline-derived CDR1 and CDR2 are SEHNR and FQNEAQ (reference sequence). Trimming left V 4 bases short and J 0 bases short, with 15 bases between. This material consisted of CD4+ or CD8+ T cells sorted from blood, taken in a trial of the OX40 agonist ivuxolimab. This sequence was found in an adult with an advanced solid tumor such as melanoma, head and neck, liver or kidney cancer. The chain links TRBV7-9 to TRBJ2-5; no reliable D call. The CDR3 DNA is TGTGCCAGCAGCTACGGAAGTGGCCGGGACCAAGAGACCCAGTACTTC. Translated: CASSYGSGRDQETQYF. The variable domain in full, with the rest retrieved from reference TRBV7-9 and TRBJ2-5, is DTGVSQNPRHKITKRGQNVTFRCDPISEHNRLYWYRQTLGQGPEFLTYFQNEAQLEKSRLLSDRFSAERPKGSFSTLEIQRTEQGDSAMYLCASSYGSGRDQETQYFGPGTRLLVL.